This is a list of T cell receptor beta chains from one sample in a study of cytomegalovirus exposure and HLA in healthy donors. Clones were read by immunoSEQ multiplex PCR, and TCRdb kept only the in-frame ones, dropping some. The sample has around 260,000 clones, around 91% seen once; the top ten hold 2.5% to 3.5%. Input material: PBMCs. The receptors here all came from a young woman in good health and CMV-seronegative. Both conserved end residues are part of each CDR3. The order of the fields is V gene, CDR3 length, J gene, CDR3 protein.

v_gene: TRBV25-1
len: 17
j_gene: TRBJ2-4
CDR3aa: CASSPSSGGEAENIQYF

v_gene: TRBV27
len: 14
j_gene: TRBJ2-7
CDR3aa: CASSPTGVLYEQYF

v_gene: TRBV30
len: 14
j_gene: TRBJ1-2
CDR3aa: CAWSVEGRYYGYTF

v_gene: TRBV28
len: 13
j_gene: TRBJ1-5
CDR3aa: CASTKGGNQPQHF

v_gene: TRBV10-3
len: 15
j_gene: TRBJ2-7
CDR3aa: CAISRDRGVIGEQYF

v_gene: TRBV4-3
len: 14
j_gene: TRBJ1-2
CDR3aa: CASSQSLGNYGYTF

v_gene: TRBV2
len: 15
j_gene: TRBJ1-4
CDR3aa: CASSELGTGGEKLFF

v_gene: TRBV27
len: 15
j_gene: TRBJ1-4
CDR3aa: CASSWRGAANEKLFF

v_gene: TRBV11-3
len: 14
j_gene: TRBJ2-2
CDR3aa: CASSHSGGTGELFF

v_gene: TRBV4-1
len: 13
j_gene: TRBJ2-2
CDR3aa: CASSHPNTGELFF

v_gene: TRBV28
len: 17
j_gene: TRBJ2-2
CDR3aa: CASSVFLYPLSSGELFF

v_gene: TRBV9
len: 15
j_gene: TRBJ2-2
CDR3aa: CASSNRELNTGELFF

v_gene: TRBV28
len: 15
j_gene: TRBJ1-1
CDR3aa: CASRGQGHENTEAFF

v_gene: TRBV7-9
len: 14
j_gene: TRBJ1-4
CDR3aa: CASSLPHPGEKLFF

v_gene: TRBV28
len: 14
j_gene: TRBJ2-7
CDR3aa: CASSLAGGSYEQYF

v_gene: TRBV9
len: 13
j_gene: TRBJ2-7
CDR3aa: CASGPSGTYEQYF

v_gene: TRBV5-1
len: 17
j_gene: TRBJ2-3
CDR3aa: CASSLDGRRDYGDTQYF

v_gene: TRBV6-1
len: 12
j_gene: TRBJ2-7
CDR3aa: CASTSGTYEQYF

v_gene: TRBV28
len: 16
j_gene: TRBJ1-5
CDR3aa: CASSPQEGWGNQPQHF

v_gene: TRBV28
len: 18
j_gene: TRBJ2-7
CDR3aa: CASSFYVGVSGSSYEQYF

v_gene: TRBV27
len: 14
j_gene: TRBJ2-1
CDR3aa: CASRPTVTWHVQFF

v_gene: TRBV28
len: 15
j_gene: TRBJ2-2
CDR3aa: CASGRGLPSTGELFF

v_gene: TRBV19
len: 15
j_gene: TRBJ2-7
CDR3aa: CASSPLGQGSYEQYF

v_gene: TRBV7-2
len: 15
j_gene: TRBJ2-3
CDR3aa: CASSPTSGTTDTQYF

v_gene: TRBV2
len: 12
j_gene: TRBJ2-7
CDR3aa: CASIRAGGEQYF

v_gene: TRBV19
len: 13
j_gene: TRBJ2-5
CDR3aa: CASNLGGQETQYF

v_gene: TRBV4-1
len: 15
j_gene: TRBJ1-4
CDR3aa: CASSQARGPNEKLFF

v_gene: TRBV18
len: 15
j_gene: TRBJ2-2
CDR3aa: CASSPLDQNTGELFF

v_gene: TRBV29-1
len: 18
j_gene: TRBJ2-3
CDR3aa: CSVGGTSGREWRKDTQYF

v_gene: TRBV4-1
len: 19
j_gene: TRBJ2-7
CDR3aa: CASSQALERSLPSSYEQYF

v_gene: TRBV27
len: 14
j_gene: TRBJ2-7
CDR3aa: CASSLTSGRVEQYF

v_gene: TRBV28
len: 12
j_gene: TRBJ2-2
CDR3aa: CASSLDTGELFF

v_gene: TRBV7-2
len: 15
j_gene: TRBJ2-7
CDR3aa: CASSLNGYASYEQYF

v_gene: TRBV28
len: 11
j_gene: TRBJ1-1
CDR3aa: CASSSRAAAFF

v_gene: TRBV27
len: 15
j_gene: TRBJ1-5
CDR3aa: CASSPAGSPNQPQHF

v_gene: TRBV7-9
len: 15
j_gene: TRBJ2-7
CDR3aa: CASSPRGGPHYEQYF

v_gene: TRBV6-1
len: 12
j_gene: TRBJ1-1
CDR3aa: CASSGYGTEAFF

v_gene: TRBV11-2
len: 12
j_gene: TRBJ1-4
CDR3aa: CASSLGGEKLFF

v_gene: TRBV19
len: 15
j_gene: TRBJ2-7
CDR3aa: CASSPGQAASYEQYF

v_gene: TRBV9
len: 15
j_gene: TRBJ2-1
CDR3aa: CASSVGRFIANEQFF

v_gene: TRBV7-7
len: 16
j_gene: TRBJ2-7
CDR3aa: CASSSETSGNPIYRYF

v_gene: TRBV6-1
len: 15
j_gene: TRBJ2-7
CDR3aa: CASSEASAGRYEQYF

v_gene: TRBV5-1
len: 17
j_gene: TRBJ2-1
CDR3aa: CASSLARTSGIDNEQFF

v_gene: TRBV5-1
len: 15
j_gene: TRBJ2-7
CDR3aa: CASSRGTGESYEQYF

v_gene: TRBV12-5
len: 15
j_gene: TRBJ2-2
CDR3aa: CASGLVQGGTGELFF